One sample yielded the 24 T cell receptor beta chains listed below, sequenced in a study of tumor-infiltrating lymphocytes in primary liver carcinoma. The authors made TCR beta cDNA from around 500 ng total RNA with a constant-region primer. Library construction for TCR beta comprised three nested multiplex PCR rounds performed with slightly modified ARM-PCR. For approximately 9 cycles apiece, the opening two PCR rounds ran with TRBV1-TRBV30 forward primers and a C-beta reverse primer. TCRdb itself ran the multiplex PCR reads through MiXCR, one entry per CDR3 protein. The repertoire holds about 120,000 distinct CDR3 sequences, with around 70% as singletons. Co-extraction yielded RNA and DNA from around 20-30 mg of unsorted bulk tissue. The sequencing sample was made of tumor-adjacent normal liver tissue. These receptors were collected from a woman aged 60-75 years with primary liver carcinoma and hepatitis B virus infection.

This chain's CDR3 is CASSLHKGEQYF. CDR3 coding DNA: TGCGCCAGCAGCTTGCACAAGGGCGAACAGTACTTC. The J gene is TRBJ2-7, the V gene TRBV5-1; D remains unclear. Germline V lookup: CDR1 SGHRS, CDR2 YFSETQ. The CDR3 length is 12 residues. Trimming took 1 base from V and 10 from J, leaving 12 bases between them.

This clonotype was seen many times. The chain recombines TRBV28 with TRBJ1-1; a weak D match, TRBD1 (5 bases). V was pared by 2 bases and J by 0 bases, with 10 bases between. The CDR3 length is 15 residues. The germline V gene encodes CDR1 MDHEN and CDR2 SYDVKM. In DNA, the CDR3 is TGTGCCAGCAGTTTAATGGTCAGGGTGAACACTGAAGCTTTCTTT. Its translation is CASSLMVRVNTEAFF.

Details on this clonotype: The conserved phenylalanine or tryptophan normally closing the CDR3 is absent here, so this likely arose from a read error. The V call is TRBV29-1, the J call TRBJ2-1; D is possibly TRBD2 (5 bases). The CDR3 is 13 residues long. V was pared by 5 bases and J by 10 bases, with 18 bases between. The germline gives CDR1 SQVTM, CDR2 ANQGSEA. The CDR3 sequence: CSVLGDPPGEQFS. The CDR3 DNA sequence: TGCAGCGTTCTCGGGGATCCCCCCGGAGAGCAGTTCTCC.

The rearrangement uses TRBV6-6 and TRBJ1-1; the D gene is possibly TRBD1 (6 bases). Between the trimmed V and J ends, which lost 6 bases and 9 bases, there was a span of 29 bases. Germline-derived CDR1 and CDR2 are MNHNY and SVGAGI (reference sequence). This CDR3 is built from 17 residues. CDR3 DNA sequence: TGTGCCAGCAGCCCTAAAAGTTATCGGGGGCGGAACAATAAAGCTTTCTTT. This sequence encodes CASSPKSYRGRNNKAFF.

This clonotype was seen a single time. A junction boundary mismatches the germline segment, possibly from a read error. The rearrangement uses TRBV5-1 and TRBJ2-1; D gene uncertain. There are 14 residues in the CDR3. Germline loops: CDR1 SGHRS, CDR2 YFSETQ. The CDR3 nucleotides are TGTGCCAGCAGCGTGACGCTCGTTCGGGATGAGCAGTTCTTC. Protein: CASSVTLVRDEQFF.

As regards this clonotype: The CDR3 end shows no conserved phenylalanine or tryptophan, and so a read error is likely. This chain uses TRBV6-6 with TRBJ1-1; D may be TRBD1 (5 bases). The CDR3 covers 13 residues. Germline V gene sequence: CDR1 MNHNY, CDR2 SVGAGI (reference sequence). In nucleotides, the CDR3 is TGTGCCAGCAGTTACGGGGGTAGCACTGGAGCTTTCTCT. Amino acids: CASSYGGSTGAFS.

This clonotype has at least ten counts. V and J are TRBV6-5 and TRBJ2-3; 7 bases fit TRBD1. The CDR3 is 14 residues long. Germline V lookup: CDR1 MNHEY, CDR2 SVGAGI. V trimming: 3 bases; J trimming: 2 bases; junction bases outside the gene matches: 2. The CDR3 coding sequence is TGTGCCAGCAGTTATGACAGGGCCACAGATACGCAGTATTTT. This translates into CASSYDRATDTQYF.

The J gene is TRBJ1-1, the V gene TRBV6-1; 7 bases are a match to TRBD1. The V segment lost 7 bases and the J segment 6 bases; nucleotides outside the gene matches: 8. Looked up from germline, CDR1 is MNHNS and CDR2 is SASEGT. This CDR3 has 13 residues. CDR3 nucleotides: TGTGCCAGCAAATACAGGGGTAACGCTGAAGCTTTCTTT. This codes for CASKYRGNAEAFF.

Remarks on this clonotype: The junction does not match germline at one end; this may be a read error. This chain uses TRBV11-2 with TRBJ1-1; D uncertain. CDR1 is SGHAT, CDR2 FQNNGV, per germline. This CDR3 is built from 13 residues. CDR3 sequence reads: CASNPSLSTEVFF. The CDR3, as DNA: TGTGCCAGCAACCCTAGTTTGAGCACTGAAGTTTTCTTT.

Of note for this clonotype: Its ends do not fully match the called genes, so a read error is possible. The CDR3 nucleotides are TGTGCCAGCATCCAAGATACGACTAGTGGGGTCCTGAGGGAGCAGTACTTC. It codes for CASIQDTTSGVLREQYF. The chain recombines TRBV4-2 with TRBJ2-7; D may be TRBD2 (6 bases). Per germline, CDR1 LGHNA and CDR2 YNFKEQ. CDR3 length: 17 residues.

The gene calls are TRBV6-1 and TRBJ2-1; maybe TRBD2 (6 bases). V lost 9 bases and J 8 bases, leaving 20 bases between the germline ends. This CDR3 has 14 residues. Germline V lookup: CDR1 MNHNS, CDR2 SASEGT. The CDR3 nucleotides read TGTGCCAGTACCCCGGGAGCAGATTACGATGAGCAGTTCTTC. It is translated as CASTPGADYDEQFF.

Note on this clonotype: One junction end disagrees with the germline gene, perhaps due to a read error. V is TRBV11-3 and J is TRBJ2-3; TRBD1 agrees at 7 bases. The CDR3 runs to 14 residues. Germline V gene sequence: CDR1 SGHNT, CDR2 YENEEA. The DNA of the CDR3 is TGTGCCAGTAGCCGTCGGACAGGCACAGATACGCCGTATTTT. This sequence encodes CASSRRTGTDTPYF.

About this clonotype: A read error may produce the germline difference seen at one junction end. The chain combines TRBV6-2 or TRBV6-3 with TRBJ1-2; D not resolved. Germline V gives CDR1 MNHEY, CDR2 SVGEGT. CDR3 size: 14 residues. As DNA, the CDR3 is TGTGTCAGCAGTTCTGGAGGCCAACCTACTGGGTACACATTC. This translates into CVSSSGGQPTGYTF.

This clonotype was found once. This chain links TRBV6-6 with TRBJ2-4; weak D call: TRBD2 (6 bases). The better agreement between TRBJ2-1 and the DNA end casts doubt on the J call. The CDR3 consists of 16 residues. The V gene's germline CDR1 is MNHNY and CDR2 SVGAGI (reference sequence). CDR3 coding DNA: TGTGCCAGCAGCCCCGGGACTGGCGGTGTGCAGGGCATTCAGTTCTTC. It encodes CASSPGTGGVQGIQFF.

This clonotype has a count of ten or more. The V and J genes are TRBV4-2 and TRBJ2-7, with a tentative D call TRBD2 (6 bases). Germline values: CDR1 LGHNA, CDR2 YNFKEQ. Trimming shortened V by 4 bases and J by 2 bases, and 12 bases separated the two germline ends. The CDR3 spans 14 residues. The CDR3 nucleotides are TGTGCCAGCAGCCGACCGACTAGTCCCTACGAGCAGTACTTC. Translating gives CASSRPTSPYEQYF.

Comments on this clonotype: One end of the junction varies from germline; a read error may be responsible. This chain joins TRBV11-2 and TRBJ1-1, with 7 bases matching TRBD1. The CDR3 has 16 residues. In germline, CDR1 is SGHAT, CDR2 FQNNGV. The CDR3 here is CASSAMTGYIRTETSF. DNA of the CDR3: TGTGCCAGCAGCGCCATGACAGGGTACATTCGCACTGAAACTTCCTTT.

This clonotype was seen repeatedly, ten times or more. The chain is built from TRBV11-1 and TRBJ1-6; D perhaps matches TRBD1 (5 bases). This CDR3 has 13 amino acids. Germline assignment: CDR1 SGHAT and CDR2 FQDESV (reference sequence). V was clipped by 5 bases and J by 9 bases, with 11 bases between them. CDR3 amino acids: CASSRLGGSPLHF. The CDR3 DNA is TGTGCCAGCAGCCGACTTGGGGGTTCACCCCTCCACTTT.

In this sample, this clonotype turned up a few times. At one end, the junction sequence differs from germline, possibly due to a read error. The chain is built from TRBV14 and TRBJ2-7; D unresolved. Germline V gene data show CDR1 as SGHDN and CDR2 as FVKESK. There are 12 residues in the CDR3. CDR3: CASNPHNYVQYF. The DNA of the CDR3 is TGTGCCAGCAACCCGCACAACTACGTGCAGTACTTC.

In its sample, this clonotype was seen a few times. A much larger clone lies a single base off, so this may be a read error. This chain uses TRBV12-3 or TRBV12-4 with TRBJ2-7; 7 nucleotides match TRBD2. The CDR3 totals 14 residues. V shed 6 bases, J shed 6 bases, and the junction held 11 bases outside the gene matches. CDR3 sequence (DNA): TGTGCCAGCAGCTCCGAGCGACTAGCCACCGAGCAGTACTTC. This encodes CASSSERLATEQYF.

In regard to this clonotype: One end of the junction fails to match germline, which may point to a read error. V is TRBV4-2 and J is TRBJ2-1, with D perhaps TRBD2 (6 bases). CDR3 length: 16 residues. From germline, CDR1 is LGHNA and CDR2 YNFKEQ. CDR3 DNA sequence: TGTGCCAGTAGCCCATTTAGCGGAAACCCCTACAATAAGCAGTTCTTC. Translating gives CASSPFSGNPYNKQFF.

As for this clonotype: One junction end disagrees with the germline gene, perhaps due to a read error. This sequence joins TRBV11-2 and TRBJ2-1; weak D call: TRBD2 (5 bases). CDR3 length equals 14 residues. The V gene's germline CDR1 is SGHAT and CDR2 FQNNGV. The CDR3 protein is CASSPDSRYKEQCF. The CDR3 bases are TGTGCCAGTAGTCCGGACTCGAGGTATAAGGAGCAGTGCTTC.

This chain connects TRBV2 to TRBJ1-4; D is unresolved. In germline, CDR1 is SNHLY, CDR2 FYNNEI. This CDR3 is 15 amino acids long. V lost 5 bases and J 7 bases, leaving 17 bases between the germline ends. CDR3 sequence reads: CASSQRLVYSEKLFF. The DNA of the CDR3 is TGTGCCAGCAGTCAACGACTCGTCTACAGTGAAAAACTGTTTTTT.

This clonotype was observed a handful of times. This sequence may be a read error, since a much larger clone differs from it by one base. The V gene is TRBV29-1, the J gene TRBJ2-1; tentatively, D is TRBD1 or TRBD2 (6 bases each). Germline V gene data show CDR1 as SQVTM and CDR2 as ANQGSEA. The CDR3 is 10 residues long. V was cut by 8 bases and J by 16 bases, with 18 bases left in between. CDR3 in amino acids: CSTEGGSIFF. Here the CDR3 DNA reads TGCAGCACCGAGGGGGGTTCTATCTTCTTC.

As regards this clonotype: A much larger clone differs by one base, so this may be a read error. The chain links TRBV7-9 to TRBJ2-3; 10 nucleotides match TRBD2. Germline assignment: CDR1 SEHNR and CDR2 FQNEAQ (reference sequence). The CDR3 has 18 residues. CDR3 sequence: CASNLRLGLAGGTDTQYF. DNA of the CDR3: TGTGCCAGCAACTTAAGATTGGGGCTAGCGGGAGGCACAGATACGCAGTATTTT. Full variable domain (remainder filled in from reference TRBV7-9 and TRBJ2-3): DTGVSQNPRHKITKRGQNVTFRCDPISEHNRLYWYRQTLGQGPEFLTYFQNEAQLEKSRLLSDRFSAERPKGSFSTLEIQRTEQGDSAMYLCASNLRLGLAGGTDTQYFGPGTRLTVL.